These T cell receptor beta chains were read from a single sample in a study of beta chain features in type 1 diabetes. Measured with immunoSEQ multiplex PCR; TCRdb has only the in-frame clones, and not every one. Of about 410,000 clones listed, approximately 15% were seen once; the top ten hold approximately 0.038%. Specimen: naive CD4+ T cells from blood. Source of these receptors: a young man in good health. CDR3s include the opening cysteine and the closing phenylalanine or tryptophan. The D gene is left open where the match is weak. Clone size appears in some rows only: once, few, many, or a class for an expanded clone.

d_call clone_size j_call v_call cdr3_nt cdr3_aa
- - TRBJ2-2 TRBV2 TGTGCCAGCAGTTTTGGAGCGAACACCGGGGAGCTGTTTTTT CASSFGANTGELFF
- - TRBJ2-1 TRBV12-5 TGTGCTAGTGGTTTGCCCGAGATTCCAGGACACTTCAATGAGCAGTTCTTC CASGLPEIPGHFNEQFF
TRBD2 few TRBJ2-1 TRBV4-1 TGCGCCAGCAGCCAAGATAAGGTACTAGCGGGGGCACGTGAGCAGTTCTTC CASSQDKVLAGAREQFF
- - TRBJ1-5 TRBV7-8 TGTGCCAGCAGCTTAGAACTATGGCGGGAGCCCCAGCATTTT CASSLELWREPQHF
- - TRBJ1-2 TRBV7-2 TGTGCCAGCAGCTTAGTTGACAGTCGGGATGGCTACACCTTC CASSLVDSRDGYTF
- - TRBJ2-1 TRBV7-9 TGTGCCAGCAGCCCGCCATGGGGAGGAGGGAATGAGCAGTTCTTC CASSPPWGGGNEQFF
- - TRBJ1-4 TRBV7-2 TGTGCCAGCAGCTTCAGGACGGGAAAACTGTTTTTT CASSFRTGKLFF
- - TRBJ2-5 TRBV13 TGTGCCAGCAGCCCCACGACAGGAGGAGAAGAGACCCAGTACTTC CASSPTTGGEETQYF
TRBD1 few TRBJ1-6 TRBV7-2 TGTGCCAGCAGCTTAGGGGGGACAGGGATACCCCTCCACTTT CASSLGGTGIPLHF
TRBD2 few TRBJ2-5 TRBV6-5 TGTGCCAGCAGTCGCCTAGCGGGGGTAGAGACCCAGTACTTC CASSRLAGVETQYF
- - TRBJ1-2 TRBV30 TGTGCCTGGGATAGAACCGGTAATAATGGCTACACCTTC CAWDRTGNNGYTF
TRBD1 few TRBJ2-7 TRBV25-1 TGTGCCAGCAGTGTGGGACAGCGCTACGAGCAGTACTTC CASSVGQRYEQYF
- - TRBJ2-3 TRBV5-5 TGTGCCAGCAGCTTGGAAGATACGCAGTATTTT CASSLEDTQYF
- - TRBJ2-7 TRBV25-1 TGTGCCAGCAGTGAGGTTCGGGGCTACCACTACGAGCAGTACTTC CASSEVRGYHYEQYF
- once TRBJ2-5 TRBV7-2 TGTGCCAGCAGCTTAGGAGTCTACCCCAAAGTAGAGACCCAGTACTTC CASSLGVYPKVETQYF
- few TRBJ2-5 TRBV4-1 TGCGCCAGCAGCCAAGCGTATTTGGCAGATGCTCAGGGGACCCAGTACTTC CASSQAYLADAQGTQYF
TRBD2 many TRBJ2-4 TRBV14 TGTGCCAGCAGCCCCGGCGGGAGTGAACAGTACTTC CASSPGGSEQYF
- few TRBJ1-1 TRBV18 TGTGCCAGCTCACCACTGGGGGCGCAGGGCCAAGCTTTCTTT CASSPLGAQGQAFF
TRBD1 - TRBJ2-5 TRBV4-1 TGCGCCAGCAGCCCTTACGGGACAGGGGAGGAGACCCAGTACTTC CASSPYGTGEETQYF
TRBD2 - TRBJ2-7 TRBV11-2 TGTGCCAGCACCTTACGACTAGCGGGCTACGAGCAGTACTTC CASTLRLAGYEQYF
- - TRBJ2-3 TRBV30 TGTGCCTGGAGCCGCAGGTCTAGCACAGATACGCAGTATTTT CAWSRRSSTDTQYF
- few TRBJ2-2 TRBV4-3 TGCGCCAGCAGCCAAGATGGTGCGGCGGTCACCGGGGAGCTGTTTTTT CASSQDGAAVTGELFF
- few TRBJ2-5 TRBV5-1 TGCGCCACCGCCCCGGGGGACAGAACCCAAGAGACCCAGTACTTC CATAPGDRTQETQYF
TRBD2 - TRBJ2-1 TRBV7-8 TGTGCCAGCAGCCGACGAAGCGGGATAGATGAGCAGTTCTTC CASSRRSGIDEQFF
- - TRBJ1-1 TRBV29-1 TGCAGCGTGGATGTGGGGGACACTGAAGCTTTCTTT CSVDVGDTEAFF
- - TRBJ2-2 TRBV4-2 TGTGCCAGCAGCCAGGGTGAGGGTTCTACCGGGGAGCTGTTTTTT CASSQGEGSTGELFF
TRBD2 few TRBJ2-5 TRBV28 TGTGCCAGCAGTTCATCTAGCGGGGCGCAGTACTTC CASSSSSGAQYF
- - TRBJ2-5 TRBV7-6 TGTGCCAGCAGCTTTGGTTCACTCTCCGGGGGCCATACGTGGGCCCAGTACTTC CASSFGSLSGGHTWAQYF
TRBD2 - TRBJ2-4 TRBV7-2 TGTGCCAGCAGCTTGAGAAGCGGGATAGCCAAAAACATTCAGTACTTC CASSLRSGIAKNIQYF
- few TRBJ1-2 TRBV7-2 TGTGCCAGCAGGTTAAAGATGTCTAACTATGGCTACACCTTC CASRLKMSNYGYTF
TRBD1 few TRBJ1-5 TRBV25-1 TGTGCCAGCAGAGGGACAGGGGGCAATCAGCCCCAGCATTTT CASRGTGGNQPQHF
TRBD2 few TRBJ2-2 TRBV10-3 TGTGCCATCAGTGAGACGGTTCTAGCGGGGGATACCGGGGAGCTGTTTTTT CAISETVLAGDTGELFF
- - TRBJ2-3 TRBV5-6 TGTGCCAGCAGGTTTAATCCCGGGGATACGCAGTATTTT CASRFNPGDTQYF
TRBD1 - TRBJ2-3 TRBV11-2 TGTGCCAGCAGCCAAGGTGGACAGGGTGGAACAGATACGCAGTATTTT CASSQGGQGGTDTQYF
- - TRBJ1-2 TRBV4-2 TGTGCCAGCAGCCAAGACAGGCTCGCTAACTATGGCTACACCTTC CASSQDRLANYGYTF
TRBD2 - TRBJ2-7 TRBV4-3 TGCGCCAGCAGCCAGGGACTGACTAGCGGGTCCTACGAGCAGTACTTC CASSQGLTSGSYEQYF